The 15 T cell receptor beta chains below were found in one sample sequenced in a study of shared clonotypes between healthy human individuals. Here immunoSEQ multiplex PCR was the method, and the copy in TCRdb shows in-frame clones only, minus some. The data show around 430,000 clones, more than 75% seen once. Material: PBMCs. Receptor source: a woman aged 40 to 49 in good health. Some clones in this sample may be carry-over from other donors' samples.

The CDR3 DNA follows: TGTGCCAGCAGTGTCGACAACCTGGCGAACACCGGGGAGCTGTTTTTT. Its translation is CASSVDNLANTGELFF. The genes are TRBV2 and TRBJ2-2; D unresolved. The V and J ends lost 4 bases and 0 bases respectively, with 12 bases between them. The CDR3 has 16 residues. Germline assignment: CDR1 SNHLY and CDR2 FYNNEI.

The chain joins TRBV2 to TRBJ1-1; no clear D gene. The germline V gene has CDR1 SNHLY and CDR2 FYNNEI. Trimming stripped 6 bases from V and 1 base from J, with 12 bases between. CDR3 size: 14 residues. The CDR3 sequence is CASRETGRNTEAFF. The CDR3 bases are TGTGCCAGCAGGGAGACTGGCAGGAACACTGAAGCTTTCTTT.

The chain links TRBV9 to TRBJ2-1; no firm D call. The CDR3 consists of 17 residues. V was shortened by 7 bases and J by 0 bases, with 20 bases between the two germline ends. Germline values: CDR1 SGDLS, CDR2 YYNGEE. In nucleotides, the CDR3 is TGTGCCAGCGGGCGGCGTCATCTCGCCAGCTCCTACAATGAGCAGTTCTTC. This codes for CASGRRHLASSYNEQFF.

In this sample, this clone turned up a few times. V and J are TRBV28 and TRBJ1-4; no clear D. From germline, CDR1 is MDHEN and CDR2 SYDVKM. The CDR3 contains 13 residues. V was cut by 9 bases and J by 0 bases, with 8 bases left in between. DNA of the CDR3: TGTGCCAGTAGAGAGACAACTAATGAAAAACTGTTTTTT. Its translation is CASRETTNEKLFF.

The chain employs TRBV28 and TRBJ2-1; TRBD1 agrees at 8 bases. Germline CDR1 MDHEN, CDR2 SYDVKM. The V segment lost 10 bases and the J segment 10 bases; nucleotides outside the gene matches: 12. The CDR3 runs to 13 residues. CDR3 sequence: CATKQGDGREQFF. The CDR3 nucleotides read TGTGCCACCAAACAGGGGGACGGCCGGGAGCAGTTCTTC. Filled out from reference TRBV28 and TRBJ2-1, the complete variable domain reads DVKVTQSSRYLVKRTGEKVFLECVQDMDHENMFWYRQDPGLGLRLIYFSYDVKMKEKGDIPEGYSVSREKKERFSLILESASTNQTSMYLCATKQGDGREQFFGPGTRLTVL.

In this sample, this clone turned up many times. The V call is TRBV2, the J call TRBJ2-5; 8 bases are a match to TRBD2. CDR3 length: 14 amino acids. Germline V lookup: CDR1 SNHLY, CDR2 FYNNEI. Germline trimming cut 6 bases from V and 4 bases from J; bases unmatched to any gene: 7. The CDR3 loop reads CASSDGRARETQYF. CDR3 DNA: TGTGCCAGCAGCGACGGGAGGGCCAGAGAGACCCAGTACTTC.

In the case of this clone: At the DNA level, this CDR3 is encoded by other sequences in the same sample as well. The V gene is TRBV7-8, the J gene TRBJ2-1; 12 bases are shared with TRBD2. CDR1 is SGHVS, CDR2 FQNEAQ, per germline. This CDR3 has 15 amino acids. Trimming cost V 5 bases and J 9 bases; bases outside gene matches: 8. DNA of the CDR3: TGTGCCAGCAGCCCCCGACTAGCGGGAGAAGGTGAGCAGTTCTTC. Encoded protein: CASSPRLAGEGEQFF.

This clone was counted a single time. This chain joins TRBV28 and TRBJ1-5, with TRBD1 matching 7 bases. J gave up 6 bases and V 4 bases, and 15 bases lay outside the gene matches. Germline loops: CDR1 MDHEN, CDR2 SYDVKM. The CDR3 runs 17 residues. Here the CDR3 DNA reads TGTGCCAGCAGTTCCCCTACGACAGGGATCATGGGTCAGCCCCAGCATTTT. Amino acid sequence: CASSSPTTGIMGQPQHF.

The chain has TRBV7-8 and TRBJ2-2; 10 bases are a match to TRBD2. The CDR3 runs 17 residues. Germline V CDR1 and CDR2: SGHVS, FQNEAQ. V was pared by 8 bases and J by 8 bases, with 17 bases of the junction left unmatched. The CDR3 bases are TGTGCCAGCCAACTGGGGGCTAGCGGGAGAATCACTGGGGAGCTGTTTTTT. Translated, it gives CASQLGASGRITGELFF.

The genes are TRBV18 and TRBJ2-7, with 9 bases matching TRBD1. Per the germline V gene, CDR1 is KGHSH and CDR2 is LQKENI. V lost 5 bases, J lost 4 bases, and 6 bases stayed unmatched. The CDR3 runs to 14 residues. The CDR3 DNA reads as TGTGCCAGCTCAAGGACAGGGGAGGTGTACGAGCAGTACTTC. As protein: CASSRTGEVYEQYF.

In the case of this clone: Since a much larger clone is just one base distant, this may be a read error. This sample includes further DNA sequences coding for the same CDR3. CDR3 sequence reads: CASSPLRETGGWQLGTDTQYF. The CDR3 DNA follows: TGCGCCAGTAGCCCCCTACGGGAAACAGGGGGCTGGCAACTGGGCACAGATACGCAGTATTTT. The chain recombines TRBV4-1 with TRBJ2-3; 9 bases are a match to TRBD1. The germline V gene encodes CDR1 MGHRA and CDR2 YSYEKL. This CDR3 is 21 amino acids long.

This chain links TRBV27 with TRBJ1-1; TRBD1 is a possible D gene (6 bases). V gave up 4 bases and J gave up 5 bases, with 11 bases separating them. This CDR3 comprises 13 residues. CDR1 is MNHEY, CDR2 SMNVEV, per germline (reference sequence). CDR3 sequence reads: CASSSRGRTEAFF. The CDR3 nucleotides read TGTGCCAGCAGTTCCAGGGGACGGACTGAAGCTTTCTTT.

This sequence joins TRBV6-1 and TRBJ2-1; the D gene is possibly TRBD2 (5 bases). There are 14 residues in the CDR3. In germline, CDR1 is MNHNS, CDR2 SASEGT. Trimming took off 3 bases at V and 8 bases at J, with 14 bases between the two ends. The CDR3 sequence is CASSEELAFHEQFF. As DNA, the CDR3 is TGTGCCAGCAGTGAGGAGCTAGCTTTCCATGAGCAGTTCTTC.

This chain uses TRBV6-1 with TRBJ2-1; TRBD2 matches 8 bases. The length of the CDR3 is 11 residues. The V and J ends lost 8 bases and 10 bases, in that order; junction bases with no gene match: 4. In germline, CDR1 is MNHNS, CDR2 SASEGT. The CDR3 sequence: CASPTGGEQFF. DNA for the CDR3: TGTGCCAGCCCGACGGGGGGGGAGCAGTTCTTC.

The chain is built from TRBV28 and TRBJ2-2; 7 bases map to TRBD2. CDR3 length equals 15 residues. The trim removed 5 bases at V and 7 bases at J, leaving 10 bases unmatched. CDR1 is MDHEN, CDR2 SYDVKM, per germline. The DNA of the CDR3 is TGTGCCAGCAGTCTCCACCGAGCGGGAAGCGGGGAGCTGTTTTTT. Encoded protein: CASSLHRAGSGELFF. The variable domain in full, completed from reference TRBV28 and TRBJ2-2, reads DVKVTQSSRYLVKRTGEKVFLECVQDMDHENMFWYRQDPGLGLRLIYFSYDVKMKEKGDIPEGYSVSREKKERFSLILESASTNQTSMYLCASSLHRAGSGELFFGEGSRLTVL.